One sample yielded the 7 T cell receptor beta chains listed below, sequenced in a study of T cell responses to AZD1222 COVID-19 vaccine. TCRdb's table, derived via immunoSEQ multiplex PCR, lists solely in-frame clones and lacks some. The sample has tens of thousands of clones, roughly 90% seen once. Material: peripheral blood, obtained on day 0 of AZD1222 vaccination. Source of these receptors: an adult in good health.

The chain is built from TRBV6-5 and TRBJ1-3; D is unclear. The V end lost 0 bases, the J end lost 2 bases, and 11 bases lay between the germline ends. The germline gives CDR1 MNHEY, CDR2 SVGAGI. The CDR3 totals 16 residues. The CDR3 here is CASSYSGRSPGNTIYF. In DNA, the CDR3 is TGTGCCAGCAGTTACTCAGGGAGATCCCCTGGAAACACCATATATTTT.

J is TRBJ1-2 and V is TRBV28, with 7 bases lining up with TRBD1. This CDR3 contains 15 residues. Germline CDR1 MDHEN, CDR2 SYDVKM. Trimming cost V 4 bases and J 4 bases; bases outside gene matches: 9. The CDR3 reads CASSSGQAPIYGYTF. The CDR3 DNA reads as TGTGCCAGCAGTTCCGGACAGGCCCCTATCTATGGCTACACCTTC.

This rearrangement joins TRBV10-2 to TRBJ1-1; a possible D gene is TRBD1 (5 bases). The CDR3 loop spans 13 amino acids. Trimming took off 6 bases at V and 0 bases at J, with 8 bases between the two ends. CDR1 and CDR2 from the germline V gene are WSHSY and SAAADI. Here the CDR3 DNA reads TGCGCCAGCAGGGCCAGGGTGAACACTGAAGCTTTCTTT. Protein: CASRARVNTEAFF.

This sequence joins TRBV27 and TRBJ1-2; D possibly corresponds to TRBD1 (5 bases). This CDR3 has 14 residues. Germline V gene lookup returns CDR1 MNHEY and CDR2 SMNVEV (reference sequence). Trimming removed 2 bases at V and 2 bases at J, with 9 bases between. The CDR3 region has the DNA TGTGCCAGCAGTTTAAGAGGGGAAAACTATGGCTACACCTTC. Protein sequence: CASSLRGENYGYTF.

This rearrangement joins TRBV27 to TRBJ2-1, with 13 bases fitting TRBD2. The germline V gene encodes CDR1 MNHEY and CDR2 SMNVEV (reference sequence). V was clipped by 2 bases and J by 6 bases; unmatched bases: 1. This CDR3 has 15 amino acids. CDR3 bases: TGTGCCAGCAGTTTAGGGACTAGCGGGATCAATGAGCAGTTCTTC. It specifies CASSLGTSGINEQFF.

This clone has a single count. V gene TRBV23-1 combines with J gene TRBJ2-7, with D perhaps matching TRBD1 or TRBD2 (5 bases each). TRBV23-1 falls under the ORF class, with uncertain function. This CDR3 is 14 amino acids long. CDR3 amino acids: CASRGDVGWYEQYF. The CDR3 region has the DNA TGCGCTTCCAGAGGGGACGTAGGGTGGTACGAGCAGTACTTC.

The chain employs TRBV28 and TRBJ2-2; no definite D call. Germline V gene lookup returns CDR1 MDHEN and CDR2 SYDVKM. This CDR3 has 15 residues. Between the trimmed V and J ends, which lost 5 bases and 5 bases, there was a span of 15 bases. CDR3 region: CASSPPRRWTGELFF. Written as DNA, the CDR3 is TGTGCCAGCAGTCCGCCTAGGAGATGGACCGGGGAGCTGTTTTTT.